Given below is one TCR beta chain in context. No antigen is known for it. CD4+ T cells were isolated after 10 days of culture. Fresh IL-2-containing medium replaced half the medium on days 3 and 7. This record comes from a study of vaccination effects on CD4 cells after COVID-19. About the study: Expansion with viral peptide pools was applied to antigen-specific CD4+ T cells by the ViraFEST assay prior to sequencing. A density of about 1.8 million PBMC per well was used; these cells were cultured with 9.5 to 10 IU/ml IL-2 and roughly 9.5 ug/ml peptides.

CDR1 LNHDA and CDR2 SQIVND come from the germline V gene (reference sequence). V was trimmed by 6 bases and J by 0 bases, leaving 8 bases between them. This CDR3 has 13 amino acids. TCRdb's table, derived via immunoSEQ multiplex PCR, lists solely in-frame clones and lacks some. The sample contains 50,000 or so clones, more than 65% of which appear only once. The receptor was derived from a human donor who received a COVID-19 vaccine. The rearrangement uses TRBV19 and TRBJ1-1; D is unclear. Sequencing used CD4+ T cells from PBMCs cultured without peptide, obtained before COVID-19 vaccination. The CDR3 region is CASSLKMNTEAFF. The CDR3, as DNA: TGTGCCAGTAGCCTTAAGATGAACACTGAAGCTTTCTTT.